This is a list of T cell receptor beta chains from one sample in a study of CD8 T cells in Susac syndrome. TCRdb fed the immunoSEQ multiplex PCR reads into MiXCR, producing one record per CDR3 protein. The repertoire holds 120,000 to 150,000 distinct CDR3 sequences, 90% to 97% seen once, with around 0.08% in the top ten. Sequencing was carried out using CD4+ T cells from PBMCs. The source is a human donor with Susac syndrome. The conserved cysteine and the conserved F or W are not part of the CDR3 here. Not every row has a clone size; where given, it reads once, few, many or a size class.

NA 10 TRBJ1-2 TRBV3-1 ASSQTGAGYT
NA 11 TRBJ1-2 TRBV4-1 ASSQDEYYGYT
NA 13 TRBJ1-1 TRBV4-1 ASSQEDRENTEAF
NA 11 TRBJ2-1 TRBV2 ASSDESRGKQF
once 15 TRBJ2-5 TRBV24-1 ATSDLKGTSGQETQY
NA 10 TRBJ1-2 TRBV20-1 SARFRAEGYT
NA 10 TRBJ2-2 TRBV7-9 ASSHMSWELF
NA 12 TRBJ1-5 TRBV12-3/TRBV12-4 ASSDTGGNQPQH
NA 10 TRBJ1-1 TRBV20-1 SARDGNTEAF
NA 9 TRBJ2-3 TRBV14 ASSLIDTQY
NA 10 TRBJ2-7 TRBV7-2 ASSFSNSEQY
NA 13 TRBJ2-1 TRBV11-2 ASSSLQGANNEQF
NA 11 TRBJ2-1 TRBV28 ASRWGLYNEQF
once 11 TRBJ2-1 TRBV10-3 AISEYKDNEQF
NA 14 TRBJ2-1 TRBV29-1 SARRGGTGYLDEQF
NA 12 TRBJ1-2 TRBV20-1 SAKRTGSSYGYT
NA 14 TRBJ2-2 TRBV27 ASSPLAGKATGELF
NA 12 TRBJ2-7 TRBV30 AWSAAGPSTEQY
NA 14 TRBJ1-4 TRBV4-2 ASSFTGQGPNEKLF
NA 8 TRBJ1-2 TRBV19 ASFLYGYT
NA 10 TRBJ2-4 TRBV12-5 ASGTDRGIQY
NA 12 TRBJ1-5 TRBV5-1 ASSSGDRNQPQH
NA 15 TRBJ2-1 TRBV4-1 ASSQVSSGSSYNEQF
NA 14 TRBJ2-5 TRBV4-2 ASSQAVPTGQETQY
NA 10 TRBJ2-4 TRBV29-1 SVNRDGGIQY
NA 11 TRBJ2-1 TRBV27 ASSIRQGYEQF
once 12 TRBJ2-5 TRBV5-1 ASSVDGYQETQY
NA 13 TRBJ2-1 TRBV13 ASSLGPSGSIEQF
NA 15 TRBJ2-1 TRBV6-1 ASSDNMAAFNHNEQF
NA 12 TRBJ1-2 TRBV27 ASSLVSRGYGYT
few 11 TRBJ2-3 TRBV29-1 SVVLAITDTQY
NA 10 TRBJ1-6 TRBV20-1 SAKGLGSPLH
NA 14 TRBJ2-3 TRBV28 ASRLRRLARTDTQY
NA 13 TRBJ1-1 TRBV15 ATSRDRGTILKAF
NA 11 TRBJ1-1 TRBV14 ASSRDLNTEAF
NA 14 TRBJ1-5 TRBV28 ASSIQQGMDNQPQH
NA 11 TRBJ2-1 TRBV19 ASSIPPYNEQF
NA 12 TRBJ1-4 TRBV20-1 SARDWATNEKLF
NA 12 TRBJ2-1 TRBV25-1 ASSVGGSYNEQF
NA 13 TRBJ2-5 TRBV15 ATSRGSGESETQY
NA 11 TRBJ1-2 TRBV5-6 ASSFTGMSGYT
NA 11 TRBJ1-2 TRBV20-1 SARKQGIHGYT